These 7 T cell receptor beta chains were all obtained from the same sample, sequenced in a study of blood T cell repertoires in COVID-19. Assay used: immunoSEQ multiplex PCR; TCRdb lists only in-frame clones, some missing. This sample has hundreds of thousands of clones, with about 84% found just once. The sequencing input was peripheral blood. The receptors shown here come from a woman of 80 years or more with acute or convalescent COVID-19.

This chain connects TRBV9 to TRBJ2-3, with a tentative D call TRBD2 (6 bases). The CDR3 consists of 15 residues. Trimming pared 5 bases from V and 1 base from J, leaving 14 bases between. Germline CDR1 and CDR2: SGDLS and YYNGEE. The CDR3 DNA sequence: TGTGCCAGCAGTGATCTAGCGTTCCGCACAGATACGCAGTATTTT. Its translation: CASSDLAFRTDTQYF.

The rearrangement uses TRBV19 and TRBJ1-5; a possible D gene is TRBD1 (6 bases). Deletions cut 6 bases from V and 1 base from J, with 7 bases between. CDR3 length equals 13 residues. Germline assignment: CDR1 LNHDA and CDR2 SQIVND (reference sequence). The CDR3 bases are TGTGCCAGTAGAACAGGGAGCAATCAGCCCCAGCATTTT. This encodes CASRTGSNQPQHF.

The chain carries TRBV10-3 and TRBJ2-5; TRBD1 aligns across 7 bases. Germline loops: CDR1 ENHRY, CDR2 SYGVKD. The CDR3 totals 14 residues. Trimming at V came to 3 bases and at J to 5 bases, leaving 6 bases not matched to a gene. The chain's CDR3 is CAISETGTDETQYF. CDR3 nucleotide sequence: TGTGCCATCAGTGAAACCGGGACAGATGAGACCCAGTACTTC.

This clone has just a few counts. The chain has TRBV4-2 and TRBJ2-3, with 8 positions matching TRBD2. The CDR3 loop spans 19 amino acids. With V trimmed by 3 bases and J by 0 bases, 14 bases remained unmatched. Per the germline V gene, CDR1 is LGHNA and CDR2 is YNFKEQ. This CDR3 is CASSQRVVAGTSSTDTQYF. The CDR3, as DNA: TGTGCCAGCAGCCAGAGGGTGGTAGCGGGGACCTCTAGCACAGATACGCAGTATTTT.

This clone was found a few times. V is TRBV19 and J is TRBJ2-1, with D tentatively TRBD2 (6 bases). Germline CDR1 reads LNHDA; CDR2 reads SQIVND (reference sequence). V dropped 6 bases and J dropped 0 bases, with 18 bases sitting between them. This CDR3 has 17 amino acids. The CDR3: CASRNMVAVSSYNEQFF. CDR3 bases: TGTGCCAGTAGAAATATGGTAGCGGTAAGCTCCTACAATGAGCAGTTCTTC. The variable domain in full, completed from reference TRBV19 and TRBJ2-1, reads DGGITQSPKYLFRKEGQNVTLSCEQNLNHDAMYWYRQDPGQGLRLIYYSQIVNDFQKGDIAEGYSVSREKKESFPLTVTSAQKNPTAFYLCASRNMVAVSSYNEQFFGPGTRLTVL.

The genes are TRBV5-1 and TRBJ2-3; unclear D gene. Trimming shortened V by 0 bases and J by 1 base, and 6 bases separated the two germline ends. The V gene's germline CDR1 is SGHRS and CDR2 YFSETQ. The CDR3 runs to 14 residues. Written as DNA, the CDR3 is TGCGCCAGCAGCTTGGTTACAGGCACAGATACGCAGTATTTT. Residues: CASSLVTGTDTQYF.

This chain uses TRBV5-3 with TRBJ2-4, with no clear D. TRBV5-3 is treated as an ORF (open reading frame) with a function not yet certain. V lost 3 bases, J lost 8 bases, and 15 bases lay in between. CDR3 size: 14 residues. This CDR3 reads CARSSRQAGHIQYF. In DNA, the CDR3 is TGTGCCAGAAGCTCTCGACAAGCTGGGCACATTCAGTACTTC.